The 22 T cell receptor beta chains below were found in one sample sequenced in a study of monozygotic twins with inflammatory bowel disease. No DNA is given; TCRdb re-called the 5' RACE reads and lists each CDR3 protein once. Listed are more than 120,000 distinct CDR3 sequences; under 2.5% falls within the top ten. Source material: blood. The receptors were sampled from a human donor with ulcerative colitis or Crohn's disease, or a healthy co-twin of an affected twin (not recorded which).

CDR3 loop: CASSNSRDGANYGYTF. The chain links TRBV5-1 to TRBJ1-2; the TCRdb D gene call, TRBD1, has no DNA to confirm it. The CDR3 extends over 16 amino acids. The germline CDR1 and CDR2 sequences are SGHRS and YFSETQ.

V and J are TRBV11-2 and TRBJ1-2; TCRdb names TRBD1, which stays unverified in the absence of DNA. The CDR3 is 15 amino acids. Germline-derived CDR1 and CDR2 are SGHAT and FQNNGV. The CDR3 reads CASSPPGANLYGYTF.

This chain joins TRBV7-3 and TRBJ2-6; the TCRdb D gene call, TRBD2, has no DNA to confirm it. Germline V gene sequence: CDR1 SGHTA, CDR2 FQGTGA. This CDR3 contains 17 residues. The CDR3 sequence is CASSPGPSSSGANVLTF.

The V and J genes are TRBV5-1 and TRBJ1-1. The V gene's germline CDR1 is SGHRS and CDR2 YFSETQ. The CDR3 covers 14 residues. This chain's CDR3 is CASSLGWGNTEAFF. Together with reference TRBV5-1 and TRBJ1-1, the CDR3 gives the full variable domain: KAGVTQTPRYLIKTRGQQVTLSCSPISGHRSVSWYQQTPGQGLQFLFEYFSETQRNKGNFPGRFSGRQFSNSRSEMNVSTLELGDSALYLCASSLGWGNTEAFFGQGTRLTVV.

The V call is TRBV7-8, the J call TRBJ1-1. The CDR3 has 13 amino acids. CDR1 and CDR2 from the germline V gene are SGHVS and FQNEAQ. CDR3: CASSLAREAEAFF.

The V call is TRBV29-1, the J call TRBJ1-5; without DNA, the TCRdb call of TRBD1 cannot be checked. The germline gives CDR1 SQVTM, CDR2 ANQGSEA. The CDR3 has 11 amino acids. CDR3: CSVGADQPQHF.

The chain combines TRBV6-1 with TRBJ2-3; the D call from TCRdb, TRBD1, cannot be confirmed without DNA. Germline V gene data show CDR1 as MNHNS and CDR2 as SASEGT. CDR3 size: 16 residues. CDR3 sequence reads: CASRDTGRSRADTQYF.

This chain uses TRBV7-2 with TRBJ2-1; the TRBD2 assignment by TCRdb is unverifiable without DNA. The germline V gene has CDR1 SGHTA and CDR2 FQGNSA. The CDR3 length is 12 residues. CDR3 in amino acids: CASRKGAHEQFF.

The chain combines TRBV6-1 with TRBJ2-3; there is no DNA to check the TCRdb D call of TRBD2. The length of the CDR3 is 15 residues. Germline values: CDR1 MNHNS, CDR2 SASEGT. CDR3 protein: CASSGLAGGGDTQYF.

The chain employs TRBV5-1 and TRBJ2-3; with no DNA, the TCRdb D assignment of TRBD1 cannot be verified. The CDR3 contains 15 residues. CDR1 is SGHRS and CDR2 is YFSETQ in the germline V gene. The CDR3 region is CASSSSGQGIPTQYF.

CDR3 loop: CSARDPGTIGEQYF. The chain links TRBV20-1 to TRBJ2-7; the D call of TRBD1 rests on TCRdb alone, since no DNA is present to check it. The CDR3 sequence is 14 residues long. Germline V lookup: CDR1 DFQATT, CDR2 SNEGSKA (reference sequence).

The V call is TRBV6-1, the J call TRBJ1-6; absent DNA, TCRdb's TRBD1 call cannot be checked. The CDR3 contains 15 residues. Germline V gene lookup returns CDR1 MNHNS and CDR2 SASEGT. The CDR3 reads CASAGEGRGGSPLHF.

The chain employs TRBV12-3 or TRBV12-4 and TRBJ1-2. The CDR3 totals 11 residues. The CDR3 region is CASRGSYGYTF.

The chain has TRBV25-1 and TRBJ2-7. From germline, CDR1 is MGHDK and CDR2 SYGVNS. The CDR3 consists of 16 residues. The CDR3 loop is CASSESVGGTYERQYF.

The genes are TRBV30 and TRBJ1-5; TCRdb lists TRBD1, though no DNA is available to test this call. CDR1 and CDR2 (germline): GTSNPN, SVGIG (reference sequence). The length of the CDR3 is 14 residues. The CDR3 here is CAWSKGSWEQPQHF. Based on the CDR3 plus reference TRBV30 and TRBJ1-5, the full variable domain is SQTIHQWPATLVQPVGSPLSLECTVEGTSNPNLYWYRQAAGRGLQLLFYSVGIGQISSEVPQNLSASRPQDRQFILSSKKLLLSDSGFYLCAWSKGSWEQPQHFGDGTRLSIL.

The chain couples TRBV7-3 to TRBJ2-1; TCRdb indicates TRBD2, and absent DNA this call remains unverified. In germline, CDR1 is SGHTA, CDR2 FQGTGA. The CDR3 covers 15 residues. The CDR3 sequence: CASSFRDSSYNEQFF. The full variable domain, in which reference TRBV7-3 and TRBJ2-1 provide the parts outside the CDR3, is GAGVSQTPSNKVTEKGKYVELRCDPISGHTALYWYRQSLGQGPEFLIYFQGTGAADDSGLPNDRFFAVRPEGSVSTLKIQRTERGDSAVYLCASSFRDSSYNEQFFGPGTRLTVL.

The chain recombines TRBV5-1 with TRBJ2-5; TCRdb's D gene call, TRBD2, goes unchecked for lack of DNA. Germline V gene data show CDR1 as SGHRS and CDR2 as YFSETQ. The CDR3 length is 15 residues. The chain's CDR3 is CASSWGSGGKETQYF.

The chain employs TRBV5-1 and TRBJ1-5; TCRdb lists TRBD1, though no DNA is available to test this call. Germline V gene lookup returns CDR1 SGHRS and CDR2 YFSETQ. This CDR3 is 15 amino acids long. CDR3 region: CASSLETGKGQPQHF.

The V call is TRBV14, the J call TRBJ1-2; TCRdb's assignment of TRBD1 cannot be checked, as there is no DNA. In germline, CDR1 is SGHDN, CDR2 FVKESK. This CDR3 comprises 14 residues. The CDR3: CASSRRRDNYGYTF.

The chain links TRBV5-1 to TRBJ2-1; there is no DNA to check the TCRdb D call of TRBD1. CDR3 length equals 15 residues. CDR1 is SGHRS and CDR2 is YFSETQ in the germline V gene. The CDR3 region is CASSRSMDRVDEQFF.

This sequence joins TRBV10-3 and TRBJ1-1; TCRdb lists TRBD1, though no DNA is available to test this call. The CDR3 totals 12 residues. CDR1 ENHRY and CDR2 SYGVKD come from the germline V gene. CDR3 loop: CAISLTGSEAFF.

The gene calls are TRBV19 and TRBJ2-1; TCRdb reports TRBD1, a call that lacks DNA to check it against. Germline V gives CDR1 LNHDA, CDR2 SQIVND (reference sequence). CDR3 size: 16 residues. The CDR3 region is CASSIAGTGYNNEQFF.